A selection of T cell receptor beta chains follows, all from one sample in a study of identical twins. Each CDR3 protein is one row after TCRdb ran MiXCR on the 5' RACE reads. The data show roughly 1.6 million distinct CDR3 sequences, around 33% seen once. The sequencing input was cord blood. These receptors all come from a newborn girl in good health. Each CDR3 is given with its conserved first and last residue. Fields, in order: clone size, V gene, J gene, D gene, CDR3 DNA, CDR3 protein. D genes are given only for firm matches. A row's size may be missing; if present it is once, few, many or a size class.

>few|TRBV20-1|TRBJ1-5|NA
TGCAGTGCTAGAATGGGGTTCAATCAGCCCCAGCATTTT
CSARMGFNQPQHF
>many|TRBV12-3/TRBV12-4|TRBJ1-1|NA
TGTGCCAGCAGTCCACGGGGAGGAGGCACTGAAGCTTTCTTT
CASSPRGGGTEAFF
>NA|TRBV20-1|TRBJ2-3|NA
TGCAGTGCTAGAGATCGCGGAACCACAGATACGCAGTATTTT
CSARDRGTTDTQYF
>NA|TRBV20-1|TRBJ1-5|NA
TGCAGTGCTAGAGATGTAAGGGCAAGCAATCAGCCCCAGCATTTT
CSARDVRASNQPQHF
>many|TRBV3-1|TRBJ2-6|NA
TGTGCCAGCACTCAATCTGGGGCCAACGTCCTGACTTTC
CASTQSGANVLTF
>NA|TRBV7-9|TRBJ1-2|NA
TGTGCCAGCAGCTCCCTACGACAAACAGCTAACTATGACTACACCTTC
CASSSLRQTANYDYTF
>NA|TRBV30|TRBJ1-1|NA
TGTGCCTGGAGTGTATGGGGGGCCCTGAACACTGAAGCTTTCTTT
CAWSVWGALNTEAFF
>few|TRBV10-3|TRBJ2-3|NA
TGTGCCACCTCTTTACAGACAGATACGCAGTATTTT
CATSLQTDTQYF
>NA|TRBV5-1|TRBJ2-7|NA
TGCGCCAGCAGCTTGGCCGGCCAGGCAAGGGACGAGCAGTACTTC
CASSLAGQARDEQYF
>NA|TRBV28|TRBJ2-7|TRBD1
TGTGCCAGCAGTTCCCCGACAGGGGGCTCCTACGAGCAGTACTTC
CASSSPTGGSYEQYF
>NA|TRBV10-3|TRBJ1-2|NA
TGTGCCATCAGTGCTGTAGGTTCCCCCTATGGCTACACCTTC
CAISAVGSPYGYTF
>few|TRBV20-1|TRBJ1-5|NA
TGCAGTGCTAGATCATATTATAGCAATCAGCCCCAGCATTTT
CSARSYYSNQPQHF
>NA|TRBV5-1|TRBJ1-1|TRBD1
TGCGCCAGCAGCTTAGGGGGCAAGGCTGAAGCTTTCTTT
CASSLGGKAEAFF
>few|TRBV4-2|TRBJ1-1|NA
TGTGCCAGCAGCCAAGTTGGTGGACAGTCTCACACTGAAGCTTTCTTT
CASSQVGGQSHTEAFF
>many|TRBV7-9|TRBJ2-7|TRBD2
TGTGCCAGCAGCTTAAGCGTCCTCCCTAGCGGGAGTTTCTACGAGCAGTACTTC
CASSLSVLPSGSFYEQYF
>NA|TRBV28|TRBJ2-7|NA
TGTGCCAGCAGTTTTTATGGGTACGAGCAGTACTTC
CASSFYGYEQYF
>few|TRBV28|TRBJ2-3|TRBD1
TGTGCCAGCAGTCTTGACAGGGGAAACACAGATACGCAGTATTTT
CASSLDRGNTDTQYF
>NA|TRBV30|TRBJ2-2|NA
TGTGCCTGGTCCAGCCCCTACAGAGACACCGGGGAGCTGTTTTTT
CAWSSPYRDTGELFF
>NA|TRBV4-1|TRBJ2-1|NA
TGCGCCAGCAGCCAAGTCCTACTTGTCCATGAGCAGTTCTTC
CASSQVLLVHEQFF
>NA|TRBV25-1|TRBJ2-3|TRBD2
TGTGCCAGCTCGGAGCGGGAGGTGACAGATACGCAGTCTTTT
CASSEREVTDTQSF
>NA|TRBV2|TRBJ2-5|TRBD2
TGTGCCAGCAGGGGACTAGCGTACTACAATGAGCAGTACTTC
CASRGLAYYNEQYF
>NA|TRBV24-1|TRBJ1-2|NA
TGTGCCACCAGTGATTTTAGAGGGTATGGCTACACCTTC
CATSDFRGYGYTF
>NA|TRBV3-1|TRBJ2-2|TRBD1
TGTGCCAGCAGCCCGACAGGGGCGAGCGGGGAGCTGTTTTTT
CASSPTGASGELFF
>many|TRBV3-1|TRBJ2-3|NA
TGTGCCAGCAGCCAAGTAACGGGCGATACGCAGTATTTT
CASSQVTGDTQYF
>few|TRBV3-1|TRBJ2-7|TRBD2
TGTGCCAGCAGCCAAGGGACTAGGGTCTACGAGCAGTACTTC
CASSQGTRVYEQYF